Detailed here is one T cell receptor (beta chain). Trimming removed 6 bases from V and 0 bases from J, with 12 bases in between. Germline CDR1 and CDR2: KGHSH and LQKENI. There are 14 residues in the CDR3. Sorted-subset replicate PCRs used roughly 210 ng of genomic DNA. This amount corresponded to 30,000 to 35,000 T cell genomes. This table comes from immunoSEQ multiplex PCR, and its TCRdb copy is limited to in-frame clones, with some not included. Of 950,000 to 1,300,000 clones in the sample, approximately 70% were seen once. The record originates from a study of shared clonotypes between healthy human individuals. Turning to the study itself: CD4 naive and CD4 memory each took three plates per donor, while CD8 naive took two and CD8 memory one.

This clonotype originated in a man between 18 and 35 years old in good health. The sample comprised memory CD4+ T cells sorted from blood. Subset: CD45RA-negative fraction. The gene calls are TRBV18 and TRBJ2-7, with D perhaps matching TRBD1 or TRBD2 (5 bases each). DNA of the CDR3: TGTGCCAGCTCCGGGACGCAGAGCTCCTACGAGCAGTACTTC. Its protein product is CASSGTQSSYEQYF.